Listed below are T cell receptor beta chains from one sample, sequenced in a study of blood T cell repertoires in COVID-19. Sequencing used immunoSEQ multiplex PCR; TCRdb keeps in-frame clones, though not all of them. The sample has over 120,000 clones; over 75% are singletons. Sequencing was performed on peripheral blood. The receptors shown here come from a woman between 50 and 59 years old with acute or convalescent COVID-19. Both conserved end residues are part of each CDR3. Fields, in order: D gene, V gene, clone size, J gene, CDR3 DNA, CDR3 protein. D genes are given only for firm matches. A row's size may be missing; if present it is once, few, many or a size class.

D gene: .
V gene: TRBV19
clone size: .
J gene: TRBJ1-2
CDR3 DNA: TGTGCCAGTAGTATTGGAGAGGCTTCCGAGGGCCCCTATGGCTACACCTTC
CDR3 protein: CASSIGEASEGPYGYTF

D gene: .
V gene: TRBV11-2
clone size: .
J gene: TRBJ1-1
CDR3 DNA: TGTGCCAGCAGCTCCGGTCTGCCGGGCACTGAAGCTTTCTTT
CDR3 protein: CASSSGLPGTEAFF

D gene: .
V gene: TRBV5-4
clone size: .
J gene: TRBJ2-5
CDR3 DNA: TGTGCCAGCAGCTTGGGAGCCCACAGCCGACAAGAGACCCAGTACTTC
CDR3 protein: CASSLGAHSRQETQYF

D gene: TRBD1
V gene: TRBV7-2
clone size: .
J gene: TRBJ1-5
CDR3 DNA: TGTGCCAGCAGCTTAGCGGTAGGGGGCCGCGTTTGGCCCCAGCATTTT
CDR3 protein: CASSLAVGGRVWPQHF

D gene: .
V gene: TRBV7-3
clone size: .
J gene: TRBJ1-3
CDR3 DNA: TGTGCCAGCAGCTCAACAGGGAGTGGAAACACCATATATTTT
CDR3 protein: CASSSTGSGNTIYF

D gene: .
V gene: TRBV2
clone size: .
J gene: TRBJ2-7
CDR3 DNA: TGTGCCAGCAGTGTGGGGGACTTACTAAAGGGGGAGCAGTACTTC
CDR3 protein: CASSVGDLLKGEQYF

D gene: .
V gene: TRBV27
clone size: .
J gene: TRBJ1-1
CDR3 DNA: TGTGCCAGCAGTTTATCCAGGAACACTGAAGCTTTCTTT
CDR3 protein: CASSLSRNTEAFF

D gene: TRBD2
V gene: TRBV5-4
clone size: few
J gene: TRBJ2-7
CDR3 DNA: TGTGCCAGCAGCGGCAGGGCGCGGGAGTACGAGCAGTACTTC
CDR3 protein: CASSGRAREYEQYF

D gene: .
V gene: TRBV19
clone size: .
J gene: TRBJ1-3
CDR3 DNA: TGTGCCAGTAGTATCGCACGGTCAAACACCATATATTTT
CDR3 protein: CASSIARSNTIYF

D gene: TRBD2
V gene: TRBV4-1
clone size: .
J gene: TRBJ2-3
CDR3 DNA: TGCGCCAGCAGCCAGGAGACGACTAGCGGGAGGGATACGCAGTATTTT
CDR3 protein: CASSQETTSGRDTQYF

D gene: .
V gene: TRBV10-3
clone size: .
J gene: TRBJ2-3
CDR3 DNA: TGTGCCATCAGTCGATCGTTCAGCAGGGGCACAGATACGCAGTATTTT
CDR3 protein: CAISRSFSRGTDTQYF

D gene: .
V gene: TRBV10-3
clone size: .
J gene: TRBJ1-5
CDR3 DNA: TGTGCCATCAGCCTACAGGGAAATCAGCCCCAGCATTTT
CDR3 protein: CAISLQGNQPQHF

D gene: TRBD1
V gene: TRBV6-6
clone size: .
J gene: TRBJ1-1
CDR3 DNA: TGTGCCAGCAGTACGGGGACAGACGAGAATACTGAAGCTTTCTTT
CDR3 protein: CASSTGTDENTEAFF

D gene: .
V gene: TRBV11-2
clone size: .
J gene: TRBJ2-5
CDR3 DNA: TGTGCCAGCAGCTTAGAAGGTCGGGTAGAGACCCAGTACTTC
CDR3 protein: CASSLEGRVETQYF

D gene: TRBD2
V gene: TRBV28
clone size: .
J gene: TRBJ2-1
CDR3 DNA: TGTGCCAGCACCTGGGGCGGGGGGGCTTACAATGAGCAGTTCTTC
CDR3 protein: CASTWGGGAYNEQFF

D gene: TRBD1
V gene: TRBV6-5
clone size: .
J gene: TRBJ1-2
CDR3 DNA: TGTGCCAGCAGTTCCGACAGGGCTGGCTACACCTTC
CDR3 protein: CASSSDRAGYTF

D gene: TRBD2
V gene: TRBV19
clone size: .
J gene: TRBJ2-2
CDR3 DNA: TGTGCCAGTAGTATACTAGCGGGAAGCACCGGGGAGCTGTTTTTT
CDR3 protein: CASSILAGSTGELFF

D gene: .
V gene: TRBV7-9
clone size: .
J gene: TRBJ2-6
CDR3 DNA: TGTGCCAGCAGCTATACAGGCTATGGGGCCAACGTCCTGACTTTC
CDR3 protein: CASSYTGYGANVLTF

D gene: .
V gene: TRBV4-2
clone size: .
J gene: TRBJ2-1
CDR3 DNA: TGTGCCAGCAGCCATGAGAACAATGAGCAGTTCTTC
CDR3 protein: CASSHENNEQFF

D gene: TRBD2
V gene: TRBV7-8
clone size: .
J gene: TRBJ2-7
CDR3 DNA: TGTGCCAGCAGCTCCCAGTGGGCTAGCGGGGGTTCCTACGAGCAGTACTTC
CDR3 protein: CASSSQWASGGSYEQYF

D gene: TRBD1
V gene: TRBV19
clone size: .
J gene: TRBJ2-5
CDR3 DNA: TGTGCCAGTAGTACGATGGGACAGGTCGGGGAGACCCAGTACTTC
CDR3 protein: CASSTMGQVGETQYF

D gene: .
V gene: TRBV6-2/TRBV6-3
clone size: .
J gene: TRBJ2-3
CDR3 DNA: TGTGCCAGCAGTTACACACAGGCGAACCCCGAGACAGATACGCAGTATTTT
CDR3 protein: CASSYTQANPETDTQYF

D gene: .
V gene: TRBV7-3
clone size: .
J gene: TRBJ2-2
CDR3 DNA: TGTGCCAGCAGCTTACAGGCGAACACCGGGGAGCTGTTTTTT
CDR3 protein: CASSLQANTGELFF

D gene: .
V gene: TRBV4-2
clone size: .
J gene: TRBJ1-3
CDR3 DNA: TGTGCCAGCAGCCTCCGGGATTGGGATGGAAACACCATATATTTT
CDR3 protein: CASSLRDWDGNTIYF

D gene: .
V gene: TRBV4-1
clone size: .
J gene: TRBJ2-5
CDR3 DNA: TGCGCCAGCAGCCAAGGTGGGGGGACGAGACAAGAGACCCAGTACTTC
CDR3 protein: CASSQGGGTRQETQYF

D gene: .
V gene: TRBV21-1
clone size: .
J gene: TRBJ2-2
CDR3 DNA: TGTGCCAGCAGCAAGGGGCAGTTTAGGTGGGGTCAGTTCGCCGGGGAGCTGTTTTTT
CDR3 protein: CASSKGQFRWGQFAGELFF

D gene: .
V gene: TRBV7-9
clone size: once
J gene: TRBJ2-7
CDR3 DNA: TGTGCCAGCAGCTCTACCCGAGGGGACAAAAAAGGGGACGCCTACGAGCAGTACTTC
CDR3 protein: CASSSTRGDKKGDAYEQYF

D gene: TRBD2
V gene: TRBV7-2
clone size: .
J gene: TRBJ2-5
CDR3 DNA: TGTGCCAGCAGCTTAGGACTAGCTTCGGAGACCCAGTACTTC
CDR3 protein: CASSLGLASETQYF

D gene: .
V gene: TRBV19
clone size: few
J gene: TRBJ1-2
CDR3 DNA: TGTGCCAGTAGTATCGGGGGGTCTGGCTACACCTTC
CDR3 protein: CASSIGGSGYTF

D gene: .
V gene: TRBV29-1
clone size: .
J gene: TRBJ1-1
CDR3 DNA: TGCAGCGTAGCCCCCCGCGAACAGTCTGAAGCTTTCTTT
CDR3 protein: CSVAPREQSEAFF

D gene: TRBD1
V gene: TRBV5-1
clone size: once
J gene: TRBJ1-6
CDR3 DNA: TGCGCCAGCAGCAAGGACAGGGGGGAATCACCCCTCCACTTT
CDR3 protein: CASSKDRGESPLHF

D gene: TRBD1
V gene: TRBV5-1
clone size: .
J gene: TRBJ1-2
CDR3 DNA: TGCGCCAGCAGCTGGGACAGCTATGGCTACACCTTC
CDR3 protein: CASSWDSYGYTF

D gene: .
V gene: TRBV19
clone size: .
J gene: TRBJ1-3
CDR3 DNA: TGTGCCAGTAGTATTATTTCTGGAAACACCATATATTTT
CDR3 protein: CASSIISGNTIYF

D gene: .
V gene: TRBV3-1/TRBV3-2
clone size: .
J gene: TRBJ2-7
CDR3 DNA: TGTGCCAGCAGCCGCGGGATCCCCTACGAGCAGTACTTC
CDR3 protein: CASSRGIPYEQYF

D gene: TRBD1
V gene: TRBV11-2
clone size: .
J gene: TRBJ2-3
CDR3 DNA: TGTGCCAGCAGCTCCACCCCGGGACAGATTAGCACAGATACGCAGTATTTT
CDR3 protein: CASSSTPGQISTDTQYF

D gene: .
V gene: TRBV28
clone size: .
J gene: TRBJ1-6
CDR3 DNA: TGTGCCAGCGGACTTCTGCGTAGGGATTCACCCCTCCACTTT
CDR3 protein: CASGLLRRDSPLHF

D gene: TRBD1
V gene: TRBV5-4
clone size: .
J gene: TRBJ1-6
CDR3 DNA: TGTGCCAGCAGCTTTAGCAGGACAGGGGGTTCACCCCTCCACTTT
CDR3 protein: CASSFSRTGGSPLHF

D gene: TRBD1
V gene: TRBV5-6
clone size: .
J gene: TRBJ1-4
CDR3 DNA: TGTGCCAGCAGCTTAGAATACGGGCTCAGGGGGCACCGAGAAAAACTGTTTTTT
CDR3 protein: CASSLEYGLRGHREKLFF

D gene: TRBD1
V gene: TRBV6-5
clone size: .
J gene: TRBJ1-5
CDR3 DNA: TGTGCCAGCAGTTACCCCGACAGGGGGAGGCAGCCCCAGCATTTT
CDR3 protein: CASSYPDRGRQPQHF

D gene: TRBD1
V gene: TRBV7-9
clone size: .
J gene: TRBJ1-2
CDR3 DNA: TGTGCCAGCAGCTTAGATACAAGAGAGGGGGCAGGGGGCTATGGCTACACCTTC
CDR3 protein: CASSLDTREGAGGYGYTF

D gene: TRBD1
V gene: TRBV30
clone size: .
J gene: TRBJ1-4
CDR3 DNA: TGTGCCTGGAGAGACAGGGGGGAGAGGGAAAAACTGTTTTTT
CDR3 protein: CAWRDRGEREKLFF

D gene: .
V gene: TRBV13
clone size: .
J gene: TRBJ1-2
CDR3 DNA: TGTGCCAGCAGCTTGGAAGACAGGACTAGGTTTTATGGCTACACCTTC
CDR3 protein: CASSLEDRTRFYGYTF

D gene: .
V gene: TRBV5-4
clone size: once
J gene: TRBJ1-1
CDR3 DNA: TGTGCCAGCAGCTCGAGGAACACTGAAGCTTTCTTT
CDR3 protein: CASSSRNTEAFF

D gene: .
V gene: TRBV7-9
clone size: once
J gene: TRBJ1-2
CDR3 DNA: TGTGCCAGCAGGACCACAGGGCCCCTCTATGGCTACACCTTC
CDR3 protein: CASRTTGPLYGYTF